What follows are 19 T cell receptor beta chains derived from one specimen sequenced in a study of blood T cell repertoires in COVID-19. Method: immunoSEQ multiplex PCR; TCRdb's copy keeps in-frame clones and lacks some. Among about 200,000 clones, roughly nine tenths were seen once, and the ten largest hold less than 4.5%. The sequenced material came from PBMCs or T cells enriched from blood (not recorded which). Receptors were obtained from a woman between 25 and 40 years old with acute COVID-19.

V usage is TRBV9 and J usage is TRBJ1-5, with TRBD1 matching 9 bases. J was trimmed by 6 bases and V by 3 bases; bases with no gene match: 7. The CDR3 has 15 residues. Germline lookup yields CDR1 SGDLS and CDR2 YYNGEE. The chain's CDR3 is CASSAGQGTSQPQHF. The CDR3 DNA follows: TGTGCCAGCAGCGCAGGACAGGGGACAAGTCAGCCCCAGCATTTT. Combining the CDR3 with reference TRBV9 and TRBJ1-5 gives the whole variable domain DSGVTQTPKHLITATGQRVTLRCSPRSGDLSVYWYQQSLDQGLQFLIQYYNGEERAKGNILERFSAQQFPDLHSELNLSSLELGDSALYFCASSAGQGTSQPQHFGDGTRLSIL.

The chain has TRBV3-1 (or the pseudogene TRBV3-2) and TRBJ1-3; 7 bases map to TRBD1. The CDR3 sequence is 14 residues long. Per germline, CDR1 LGHDT and CDR2 YNNKEL (reference sequence). Germline trimming cut 2 bases from V and 4 bases from J; bases unmatched to any gene: 2. The CDR3 loop is CASSQMGQGNTIYF. The CDR3 nucleotides read TGTGCCAGCAGCCAAATGGGACAGGGAAACACCATATATTTT.

The V gene is TRBV9, the J gene TRBJ1-2; TRBD1 might be the D (5 bases). CDR3 length equals 16 residues. Per germline, CDR1 SGDLS and CDR2 YYNGEE. V was pared by 3 bases and J by 3 bases, with 18 bases between. The CDR3 sequence is CASSATSPGRDYGYTF. The CDR3 nucleotides read TGTGCCAGCAGCGCCACCAGCCCCGGCAGGGACTATGGCTACACCTTC.

The chain links TRBV7-2 to TRBJ1-3, with 8 bases aligning to TRBD1. J gave up 0 bases and V 4 bases, and 5 bases lay outside the gene matches. This CDR3 is 16 amino acids long. Germline CDR1 reads SGHTA; CDR2 reads FQGNSA. CDR3 protein: CASSSGQEYSGNTIYF. The CDR3 DNA sequence: TGTGCCAGCAGCTCGGGACAGGAATACTCTGGAAACACCATATATTTT.

The chain uses TRBV5-1 and TRBJ1-1, with 7 nucleotides matching TRBD1. V was clipped by 2 bases and J by 4 bases; unmatched bases: 8. The CDR3 runs to 15 residues. Per the germline V gene, CDR1 is SGHRS and CDR2 is YFSETQ. The CDR3 sequence: CASSFSGGSGTEAFF. CDR3 bases: TGCGCCAGCAGCTTCTCAGGGGGGTCCGGCACTGAAGCTTTCTTT.

V gene TRBV9 combines with J gene TRBJ1-2, with TRBD1 matching over 7 bases. The CDR3 is 15 residues long. CDR1 and CDR2 from the germline V gene are SGDLS and YYNGEE. The J segment lost 4 bases and the V segment lost 0 bases, leaving 6 bases of the junction unmatched. CDR3 loop: CASSVGSGGPYGYTF. The CDR3 nucleotides are TGTGCCAGCAGCGTAGGTTCAGGGGGGCCCTATGGCTACACCTTC.

Comment on this clone: The junction differs from germline at one of its ends, possibly a read error. The chain combines TRBV9 with TRBJ1-1, with D possibly being TRBD1 (5 bases). This CDR3 comprises 15 residues. Germline V gene data show CDR1 as SGDLS and CDR2 as YYNGEE. This CDR3 is CASTVITLGGTEAFF. The CDR3 DNA reads TGTGCCAGCACCGTAATAACCCTTGGGGGGACTGAAGCTTTCTTT.

The chain uses TRBV19 and TRBJ1-2; 9 bases are a match to TRBD1. With V trimmed by 1 base and J by 2 bases, 5 bases remained unmatched. The CDR3 consists of 16 residues. Germline V lookup: CDR1 LNHDA, CDR2 SQIVND (reference sequence). CDR3 sequence reads: CASSIAGTGYNYGYTF. The CDR3 region has the DNA TGTGCCAGTAGTATAGCTGGGACAGGGTACAACTATGGCTACACCTTC.

The CDR3 DNA reads as TGTGCCAGCCTCGGACAGAACGGAAACACCATATATTTT. Encoded protein: CASLGQNGNTIYF. The V call is TRBV28, the J call TRBJ1-3; maybe TRBD1 (6 bases). From germline, CDR1 is MDHEN and CDR2 SYDVKM. CDR3 length: 13 residues. The V gene lost 8 bases and the J gene lost 4 bases, with 12 bases spanning the gap.

The V and J genes are TRBV6-5 and TRBJ1-5; the D is unclear. V lost 8 bases and J lost 6, with 20 bases in between. Germline-derived CDR1 and CDR2 are MNHEY and SVGAGI. The CDR3 loop spans 15 amino acids. DNA of the CDR3: TGTGCCAGCGGGCCTCGTGGGGATGGAGGTCAGCCCCAGCATTTT. Translated: CASGPRGDGGQPQHF.

The rearrangement uses TRBV19 and TRBJ2-4, with D possibly being TRBD2 (6 bases). Between the trimmed V and J ends, which lost 3 bases and 6 bases, there was a span of 12 bases. CDR1 and CDR2 from the germline V gene are LNHDA and SQIVND (reference sequence). The CDR3 covers 14 residues. The CDR3 coding sequence is TGTGCCAGTAGTATGCCCCTCGGGGGAAACATTCAGTACTTC. Protein: CASSMPLGGNIQYF. The full variable domain, rest sourced from reference TRBV19 and TRBJ2-4, is DGGITQSPKYLFRKEGQNVTLSCEQNLNHDAMYWYRQDPGQGLRLIYYSQIVNDFQKGDIAEGYSVSREKKESFPLTVTSAQKNPTAFYLCASSMPLGGNIQYFGAGTRLSVL.

This rearrangement joins TRBV6-5 to TRBJ2-7; TRBD1 matches 8 bases. This CDR3 is built from 16 residues. Germline CDR1 is MNHEY and CDR2 is SVGAGI. Trimming took 0 bases from V and 3 from J; bases not matched to a gene: 7. CDR3 sequence reads: CASSYSGTGGNYEQYF. As DNA, the CDR3 is TGTGCCAGCAGTTACTCGGGAACAGGGGGGAACTACGAGCAGTACTTC.

The chain uses TRBV2 and TRBJ2-3; maybe TRBD2 (6 bases). V lost 9 bases, J lost 3 bases, and 16 bases lay in between. Germline CDR1 and CDR2: SNHLY and FYNNEI. CDR3 length equals 14 residues. DNA for the CDR3: TGTGCCAGACGACTAGATTCTGTGACAGATACGCAGTATTTT. It translates to CARRLDSVTDTQYF.

The V call is TRBV6-5, the J call TRBJ1-2; D possibly corresponds to TRBD1 (6 bases). The V end lost 5 bases, the J end lost 3 bases, and 13 bases lay between the germline ends. CDR1 MNHEY and CDR2 SVGAGI come from the germline V gene. This CDR3 contains 14 residues. The DNA for the CDR3 is TGTGCCAGCAGTCCCCGGACAGCTTACTATGGCTACACCTTC. Protein product: CASSPRTAYYGYTF.

V and J are TRBV11-2 and TRBJ2-1; D might be TRBD2 (7 bases). In germline, CDR1 is SGHAT, CDR2 FQNNGV. CDR3 length equals 14 residues. The V and J ends lost 5 bases and 9 bases respectively, with 17 bases between them. CDR3 loop: CASSPGGPSGEQFF. In DNA form, the CDR3 reads TGTGCCAGCAGCCCCGGGGGGCCTTCGGGTGAGCAGTTCTTC.

This sequence joins TRBV12-3 or TRBV12-4 and TRBJ1-1; D remains ambiguous. Trimming stripped 8 bases from V and 8 bases from J, with 18 bases between. The CDR3 runs to 13 residues. The CDR3 sequence: CASVPRVPGEAFF. The CDR3 bases are TGTGCCAGCGTCCCTAGAGTCCCGGGAGAAGCTTTCTTT.

The rearrangement joins TRBV27 to TRBJ1-1; D not resolved. This CDR3 spans 14 amino acids. The V end was cut by 8 bases, the J end by 5 bases, with 18 bases between. From germline, CDR1 is MNHEY and CDR2 SMNVEV (reference sequence). In DNA, the CDR3 is TGTGCCAGCCGACGGGAGGGTTACGGGACTGAAGCTTTCTTT. Translating it yields CASRREGYGTEAFF.

The J gene is TRBJ1-6, the V gene TRBV14; D ambiguous. The CDR3 contains 16 residues. The germline V gene encodes CDR1 SGHDN and CDR2 FVKESK. V was pared by 1 base and J by 6 bases, with 13 bases between. The DNA of the CDR3 is TGTGCCAGCAGCCAAGGTAGCGGAACTCCTAATTCACCCCTCCACTTT. Its translation is CASSQGSGTPNSPLHF.

CDR3: CASSELASEQFF. The CDR3 nucleotides are TGCGCCAGCAGCGAATTAGCCAGTGAGCAGTTCTTC. V is TRBV5-1 and J is TRBJ2-1; no firm D call. CDR3 length equals 12 residues. V gave up 4 bases and J gave up 9 bases, with 11 bases separating them. Germline V gene lookup returns CDR1 SGHRS and CDR2 YFSETQ.